This TCR beta chain originates from a study of tissue T cells after allogeneic stem cell transplantation. Overall study findings and caveats: Across patients, clones rarely overlapped, yet motif clusters were shared tissue-specifically.

As to time point: mouse harvest day 7 after allogeneic transplant. The graft held 10^6 splenic CD5+ T cells and 10^7 T-cell-depleted bone marrow cells. Tissues came from B6→BALB/c major-mismatch GVHD mice at day 7 or 14. TCRbeta CDR3 was sequenced at survey depth with template counts. The protocol was immunoSEQ multiplex PCR, while the TCRdb copy is restricted to in-frame clones and leaves out a portion. The data hold 4,000 to 5,000 clones, with roughly three fifths observed a single time. Germline V gene lookup returns CDR1 KGHPV and CDR2 FQNQEV (reference sequence). The CDR3 is made up of 12 amino acids. The V end lost 4 bases, the J end lost 4 bases, and 6 bases lay between the germline ends. Details on this clone: Its antigen is undetermined. Genes and germline come from the mouse. The read ends 1 residue shy of where the CDR3 ends; the end is completed using the germline J gene.

The origin of this receptor is a female BALB/c mouse given C57BL/6 T cells with graft-versus-host disease after an allogeneic hematopoietic cell transplant. The V and J genes are TRBV26 and TRBJ2-5, with a possible D match to TRBD1 (5 bases). The sequencing input was spleen. Partial CDR3 DNA: TGTGCCAGCAGTCGAGGGGAAGACACCCAGTAC. Amino acid sequence: CASSRGEDTQY. The full-length CDR3 reads as CASSRGEDTQYF.